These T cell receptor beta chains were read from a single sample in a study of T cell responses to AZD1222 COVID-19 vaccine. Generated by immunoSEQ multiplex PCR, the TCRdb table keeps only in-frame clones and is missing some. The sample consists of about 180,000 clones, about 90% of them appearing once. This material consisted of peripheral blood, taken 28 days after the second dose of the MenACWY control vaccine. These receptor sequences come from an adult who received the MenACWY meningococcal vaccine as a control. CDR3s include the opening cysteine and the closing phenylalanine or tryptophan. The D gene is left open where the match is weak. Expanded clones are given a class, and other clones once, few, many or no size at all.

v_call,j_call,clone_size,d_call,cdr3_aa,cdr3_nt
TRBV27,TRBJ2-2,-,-,CASSPNPQGRELFF,TGTGCCAGCAGTCCGAATCCACAGGGAAGGGAGCTGTTTTTT
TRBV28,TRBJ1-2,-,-,CASRPWEGVNYGYTF,TGTGCCAGCAGACCGTGGGAGGGAGTGAACTATGGCTACACCTTC
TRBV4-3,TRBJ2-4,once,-,CASSQDLRPEAKNIQYF,TGCGCCAGCAGCCAAGATCTAAGGCCAGAAGCCAAAAACATTCAGTACTTC
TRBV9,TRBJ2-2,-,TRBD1,CASSVVAQGELFF,TGTGCCAGCAGCGTAGTGGCGCAGGGGGAGCTATTTTTT
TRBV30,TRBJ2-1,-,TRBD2,CAWSVRTSGEQFF,TGTGCCTGGAGTGTACGTACTAGCGGTGAGCAGTTCTTC
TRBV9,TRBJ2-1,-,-,CASSVDFSSNEQFF,TGTGCCAGCAGCGTAGATTTCTCCTCCAATGAGCAGTTCTTC
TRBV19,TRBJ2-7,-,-,CASSLTPGNSYEQYF,TGTGCCAGTAGTCTTACGCCCGGGAACTCCTACGAGCAGTACTTC
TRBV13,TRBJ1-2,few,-,CASSLETQSGYTF,TGTGCCAGCAGCTTAGAAACTCAGAGTGGCTACACCTTC
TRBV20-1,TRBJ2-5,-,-,CSVHPVETQYF,TGCAGTGTTCACCCGGTAGAGACCCAGTACTTC
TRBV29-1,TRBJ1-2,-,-,CSVEGADGYTF,TGCAGCGTTGAGGGGGCAGATGGCTACACCTTC
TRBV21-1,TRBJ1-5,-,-,CASSKSAGIEGYSNQPQHF,TGTGCCAGCAGCAAATCGGCAGGGATTGAAGGATATAGCAATCAGCCCCAGCATTTT
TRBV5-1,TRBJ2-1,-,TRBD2,CASSSGLAGENEQFF,TGCGCCAGCAGCTCGGGACTAGCGGGAGAGAATGAGCAGTTCTTC
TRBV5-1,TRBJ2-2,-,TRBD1,CASSLAGGNTGELFF,TGCGCCAGCAGCTTGGCAGGGGGCAACACCGGGGAGCTGTTTTTT
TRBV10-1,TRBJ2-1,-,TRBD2,CASPGTSGSQRGSYNEQFF,TGCGCCAGCCCCGGGACTAGCGGGAGTCAGAGGGGGTCCTACAATGAGCAGTTCTTC
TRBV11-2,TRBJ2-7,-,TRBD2,CASSLDSRGSSYEQYF,TGTGCCAGCAGCTTAGATTCTCGCGGGAGTTCCTACGAGCAGTACTTC
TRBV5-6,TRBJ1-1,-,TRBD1,CASSPTGVGTEAFF,TGTGCCAGCAGTCCAACAGGGGTTGGAACTGAAGCTTTCTTT
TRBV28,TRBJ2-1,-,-,CASSPGGYLEQFF,TGTGCCAGCAGCCCTGGGGGCTACCTTGAGCAGTTCTTC
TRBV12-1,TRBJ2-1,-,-,CASSSPSAAYNEQFF,TGTGCCAGCAGCTCCCCTAGCGCAGCCTACAATGAGCAGTTCTTC
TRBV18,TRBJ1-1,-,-,CASSRNPTGRNTEAFF,TGTGCCAGCTCACGCAATCCTACAGGACGGAACACTGAAGCTTTCTTT
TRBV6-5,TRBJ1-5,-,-,CASCTGHQPQHF,TGTGCCAGCTGCACGGGCCATCAGCCCCAGCATTTT
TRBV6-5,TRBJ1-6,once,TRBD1,CASGLGQGSSPLHF,TGTGCCAGCGGACTCGGACAGGGATCCTCACCCCTCCACTTT
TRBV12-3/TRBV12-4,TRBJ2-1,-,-,CASTLGPQVPFF,TGTGCCAGCACTCTCGGGCCCCAGGTTCCGTTCTTC
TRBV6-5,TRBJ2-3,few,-,CASSYTPQDTQYF,TGTGCCAGCAGTTACACACCACAAGATACGCAGTATTTT
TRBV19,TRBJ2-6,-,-,CASGPTGANVLTF,TGTGCCAGTGGTCCGACAGGGGCCAACGTCCTGACTTTC
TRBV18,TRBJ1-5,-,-,CASSPTVNNQPQHF,TGTGCCAGCTCACCGACGGTGAACAATCAGCCCCAGCATTTT
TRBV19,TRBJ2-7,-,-,CASSGFSYEQYF,TGTGCCAGTAGTGGGTTCTCCTACGAGCAGTACTTC
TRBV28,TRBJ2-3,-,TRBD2,CASWSGTSAITQYF,TGTGCCAGCTGGTCCGGGACTAGCGCAATAACGCAGTATTTT
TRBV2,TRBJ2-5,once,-,CASSFRGPETQYF,TGTGCCAGCAGTTTTCGGGGGCCAGAGACCCAGTACTTC